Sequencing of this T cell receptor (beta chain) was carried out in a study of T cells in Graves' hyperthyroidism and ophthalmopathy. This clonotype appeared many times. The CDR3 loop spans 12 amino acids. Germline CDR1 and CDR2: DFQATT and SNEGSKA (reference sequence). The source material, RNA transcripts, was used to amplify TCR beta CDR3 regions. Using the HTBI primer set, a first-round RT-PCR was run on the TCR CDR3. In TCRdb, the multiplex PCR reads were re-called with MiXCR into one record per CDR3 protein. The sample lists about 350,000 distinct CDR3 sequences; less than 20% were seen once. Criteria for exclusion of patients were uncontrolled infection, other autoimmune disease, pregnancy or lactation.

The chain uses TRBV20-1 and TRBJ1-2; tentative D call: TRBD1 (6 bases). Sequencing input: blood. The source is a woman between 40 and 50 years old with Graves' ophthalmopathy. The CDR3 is CSAGDTNYGYTF. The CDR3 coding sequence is TGCAGCGCAGGGGATACTAACTATGGCTACACCTTC.